This TCR beta chain was recovered during a study of T cells in Graves' hyperthyroidism and ophthalmopathy (dated by TCRdb to about 2019). For the wider study: Peripheral blood was collected at initial diagnosis, before any treatment. Prospective prediction of ophthalmopathy was tested in an independent validation cohort of some 20 hyperthyroidism patients and approximately 17 patients who later progressed to ophthalmopathy. Thyroid tissue and blood T-cell repertoires from roughly 6 Graves' hyperthyroidism patients were also compared in the study. To identify TCR V-J signatures that set the groups apart, the researchers used a discovery cohort of more than 95 patients, made up of under 45 with Graves' ophthalmopathy and 55 to 65 with stable Graves' hyperthyroidism. TCR Vbeta CDR3 sequencing of approximately 140 peripheral blood samples (roughly 43 ophthalmopathy, about 74 hyperthyroidism and roughly 17 progressor patients) is reported in the paper. The roughly 100 discovery patients were randomly divided into training and test sets at a 7:3 ratio. After sampling, hyperthyroidism patients received methimazole starting at 30 mg daily, and ophthalmopathy patients received high-dose intravenous methylprednisolone.

Stable Graves' hyperthyroidism was defined as the absence of progression to ophthalmopathy over 18 months of follow-up. The hyperthyroidism patients were between 18 and 65 years old and newly diagnosed, with a disease duration of less than 2 months. Exclusion was applied to patients with uncontrolled infections, other autoimmune diseases, pregnancy or lactation. Diagnoses were established on the basis of clinical symptoms, serum thyroxine and TRAb, thyroid ultrasound, and orbital computed tomography. PBMCs were separated from 7.5 to 10 ml of fresh peripheral blood using Ficoll-Paque density gradient centrifugation. Total RNA was extracted using Trizol reagent, and RNA quality was assessed on an Agilent 2100 Bioanalyzer. What the work shows at the level of the full study, not this receptor alone: In validation, progression to ophthalmopathy was predicted by the model with roughly 69% sensitivity and 72.22% specificity, a median of roughly 6 months before onset. No statistical method was used to fix the sample size in advance, and group allocation was not hidden from the investigators. Ophthalmopathy was separated from stable hyperthyroidism by a 13 V-J signature model, with about 88% sensitivity and approximately 81% specificity obtained in cross-validation and 80%/75% obtained in testing. Most expanded thyroid clonotypes (frequency above 0.001) were also detected in blood, a finding suggesting that blood repertoires may reflect thyroid immune responses.

The TCR beta CDR3 regions were amplified from the RNA transcripts. The first round of RT-PCR for the TCR CDR3 was performed with the HTBI primer set and the Qiagen OneStep RT-PCR kit. Libraries were constructed in a second round of multiplex PCR, after which size selection and purification were carried out. The libraries were sequenced on an Illumina HiSeq2000 using paired-end 100 bp reads. In the source study's methods: SOAPnuke was used to process the raw data, removing reads that contained adapters or uncalled bases, had a mean Phred below 15, or lacked an exact match to the constant primer or identifier. High-quality paired reads were merged using COPE v1.2.5, and each unique nucleotide sequence was defined as a clonotype. MiTCR v1.1 was used to align the clonotypes against IMGT TRBV, TRBD and TRBJ reference segments. The analysis included only V-J combinations with a frequency above 0.0001, which together covered roughly 99% of the repertoires. The TCS score was defined as F50 (clonal expansion) divided by E x V (chaos), with BLOSUM62-based TCRdist calculated between CDR3 peptides within each V-J. Welch's t-statistics and random forest reduced 514 V-J features to roughly 13, which were used in a naive Bayes classifier (R e1071). The public reads were run again by TCRdb, first through fastp at Q25 and then through MiXCR, and only productive beta chains were kept. Each CDR3 protein gets just one entry, which takes the most common genes and DNA from the rows behind it. It is TCRdb's table, rather than the study itself, that gives the V and J calls and clone size. The sample includes 500,000 to 700,000 distinct CDR3 sequences, with over 15% observed a single time. The ten largest make up approximately 20% of the sample.

This clonotype was seen repeatedly, ten times or more. What antigen it recognizes has not been identified. There are no base qualities to consult, and no much larger clone falls within one base. Germline trimming: 1 base from V, 4 bases from J; junction bases outside gene matches: 21. Its CDR3 holds 20 amino acids, cysteine through phenylalanine. The DNA shown is the 60-base CDR3, in frame from base 1. CDR1 is given as SGHTA and CDR2 as FQGNSA, both from the germline V gene. The chain is made from TRBV7-2 and TRBJ2-7; TRBD2 matches 8 bases in the middle. This TCR derives from a woman aged 18 to 35 with Graves' hyperthyroidism. Sequenced: blood. The DNA sequence is TGTGCCAGCAGCTTAGTGGGGAGCGGGAGTCGTAGGCTTGTGGTATACGAGCAGTACTTC. It translates as CASSLVGSGSRRLVVYEQYF.